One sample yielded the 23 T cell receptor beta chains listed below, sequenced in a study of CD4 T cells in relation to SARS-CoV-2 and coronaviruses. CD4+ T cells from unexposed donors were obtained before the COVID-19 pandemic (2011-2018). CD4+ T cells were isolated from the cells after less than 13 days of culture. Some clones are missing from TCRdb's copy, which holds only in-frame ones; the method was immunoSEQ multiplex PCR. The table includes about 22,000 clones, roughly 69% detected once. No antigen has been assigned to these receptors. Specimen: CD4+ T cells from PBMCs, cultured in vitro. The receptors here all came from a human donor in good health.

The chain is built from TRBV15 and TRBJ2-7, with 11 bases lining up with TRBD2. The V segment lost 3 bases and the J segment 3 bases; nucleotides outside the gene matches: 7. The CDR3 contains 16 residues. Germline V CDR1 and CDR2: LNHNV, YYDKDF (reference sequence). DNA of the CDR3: TGTGCCACCAGCAGGATTCTAGCGGGAGGTAACTACGAGCAGTACTTC. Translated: CATSRILAGGNYEQYF.

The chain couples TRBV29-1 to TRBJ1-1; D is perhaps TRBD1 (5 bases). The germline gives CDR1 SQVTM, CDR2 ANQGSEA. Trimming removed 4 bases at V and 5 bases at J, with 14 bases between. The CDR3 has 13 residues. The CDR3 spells CSVGRGAKTEAFF. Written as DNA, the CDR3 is TGCAGCGTTGGTAGGGGCGCAAAGACTGAAGCTTTCTTT.

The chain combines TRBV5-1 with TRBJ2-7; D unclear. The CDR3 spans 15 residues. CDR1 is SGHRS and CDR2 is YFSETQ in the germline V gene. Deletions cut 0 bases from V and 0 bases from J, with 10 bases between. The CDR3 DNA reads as TGCGCCAGCAGCTTGGACGATGCAGTCTCCTACGAGCAGTACTTC. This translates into CASSLDDAVSYEQYF. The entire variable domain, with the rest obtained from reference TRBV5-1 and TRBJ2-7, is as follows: KAGVTQTPRYLIKTRGQQVTLSCSPISGHRSVSWYQQTPGQGLQFLFEYFSETQRNKGNFPGRFSGRQFSNSRSEMNVSTLELGDSALYLCASSLDDAVSYEQYFGPGTRLTVT.

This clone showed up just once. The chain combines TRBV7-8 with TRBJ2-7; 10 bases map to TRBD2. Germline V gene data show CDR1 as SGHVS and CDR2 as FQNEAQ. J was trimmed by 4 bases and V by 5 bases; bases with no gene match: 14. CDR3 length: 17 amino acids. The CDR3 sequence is CASSPEGMASGSYEQYF. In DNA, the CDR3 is TGTGCCAGCAGCCCCGAGGGAATGGCTAGCGGGAGTTACGAGCAGTACTTC. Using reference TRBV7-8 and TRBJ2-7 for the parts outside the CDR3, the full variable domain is GAGVSQSPRYKVAKRGQDVALRCDPISGHVSLFWYQQALGQGPEFLTYFQNEAQLDKSGLPSDRFFAERPEGSVSTLKIQRTQQEDSAVYLCASSPEGMASGSYEQYFGPGTRLTVT.

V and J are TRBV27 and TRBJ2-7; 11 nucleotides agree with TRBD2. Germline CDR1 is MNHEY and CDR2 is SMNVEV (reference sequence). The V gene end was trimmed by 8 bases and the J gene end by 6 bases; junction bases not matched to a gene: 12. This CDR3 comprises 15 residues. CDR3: CASARTSGSGREQYF. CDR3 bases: TGTGCCAGCGCCCGTACTAGCGGGAGCGGTCGCGAGCAGTACTTC.

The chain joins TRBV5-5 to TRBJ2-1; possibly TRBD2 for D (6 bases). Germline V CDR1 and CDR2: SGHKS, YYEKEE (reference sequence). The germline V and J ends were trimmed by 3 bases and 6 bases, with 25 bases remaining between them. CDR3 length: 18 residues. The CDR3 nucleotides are TGTGCCAGCAGCTCCCCCCCGGGGACTGCCTCTTTGAGCAATGAGCAGTTCTTC. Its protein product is CASSSPPGTASLSNEQFF.

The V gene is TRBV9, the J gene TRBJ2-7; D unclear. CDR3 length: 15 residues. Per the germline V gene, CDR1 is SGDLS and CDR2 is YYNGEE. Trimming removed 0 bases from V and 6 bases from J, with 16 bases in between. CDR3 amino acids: CASSVDPLEVGEQYF. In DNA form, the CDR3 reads TGTGCCAGCAGCGTAGACCCTCTAGAAGTCGGCGAGCAGTACTTC.

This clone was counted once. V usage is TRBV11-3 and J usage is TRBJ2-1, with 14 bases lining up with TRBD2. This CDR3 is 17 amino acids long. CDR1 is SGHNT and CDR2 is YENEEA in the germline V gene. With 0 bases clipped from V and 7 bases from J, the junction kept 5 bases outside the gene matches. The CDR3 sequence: CASSLDLGLAGVNEQFF. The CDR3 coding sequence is TGTGCCAGCAGCTTAGACTTGGGACTAGCGGGAGTAAATGAGCAGTTCTTC. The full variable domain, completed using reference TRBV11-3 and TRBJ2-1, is EAGVVQSPRYKIIEKKQPVAFWCNPISGHNTLYWYLQNLGQGPELLIRYENEEAVDDSQLPKDRFSAERLKGVDSTLKIQPAELGDSAVYLCASSLDLGLAGVNEQFFGPGTRLTVL.

CDR3 DNA: TGTGCCAGCAGACCAGGCGTGTCGGATACGCAGTATTTT. Its protein is CASRPGVSDTQYF. The chain uses TRBV5-4 and TRBJ2-3, with no clear D. Trimming cost V 5 bases and J 6 bases, with 13 bases left between them. The CDR3 loop spans 13 amino acids. Germline CDR1 SGHNT, CDR2 YYREEE (reference sequence).

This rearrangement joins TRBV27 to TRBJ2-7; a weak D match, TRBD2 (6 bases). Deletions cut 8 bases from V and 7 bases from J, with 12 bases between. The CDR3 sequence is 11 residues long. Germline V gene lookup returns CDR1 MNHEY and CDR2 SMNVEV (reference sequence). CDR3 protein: CASSTEGEQYF. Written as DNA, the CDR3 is TGTGCCAGCTCGACGGAGGGGGAGCAGTACTTC.

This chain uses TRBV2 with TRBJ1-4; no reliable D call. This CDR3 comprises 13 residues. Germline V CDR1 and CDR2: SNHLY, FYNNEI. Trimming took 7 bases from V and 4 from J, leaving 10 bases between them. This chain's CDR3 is CASKGSLNEKLFF. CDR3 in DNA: TGTGCCAGCAAGGGCAGTCTTAATGAAAAACTGTTTTTT.

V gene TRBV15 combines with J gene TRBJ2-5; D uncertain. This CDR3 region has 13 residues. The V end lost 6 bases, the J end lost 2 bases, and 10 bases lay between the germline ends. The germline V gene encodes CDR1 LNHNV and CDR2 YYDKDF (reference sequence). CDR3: CATRTTTQETQYF. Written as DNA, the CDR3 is TGTGCCACCAGAACAACTACTCAAGAGACCCAGTACTTC.

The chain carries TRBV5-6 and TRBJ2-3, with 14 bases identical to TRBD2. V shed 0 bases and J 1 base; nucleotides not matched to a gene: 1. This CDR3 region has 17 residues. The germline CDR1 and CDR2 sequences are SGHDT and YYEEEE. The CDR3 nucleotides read TGTGCCAGCAGCTTGGTGGGACTAGCGGGAGGCACAGATACGCAGTATTTT. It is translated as CASSLVGLAGGTDTQYF.

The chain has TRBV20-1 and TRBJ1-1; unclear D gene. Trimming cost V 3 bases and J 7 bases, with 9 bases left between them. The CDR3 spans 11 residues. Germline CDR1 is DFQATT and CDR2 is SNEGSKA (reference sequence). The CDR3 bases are TGCAGTGCTAGTAGAGGTGATGAAGCTTTCTTT. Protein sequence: CSASRGDEAFF.

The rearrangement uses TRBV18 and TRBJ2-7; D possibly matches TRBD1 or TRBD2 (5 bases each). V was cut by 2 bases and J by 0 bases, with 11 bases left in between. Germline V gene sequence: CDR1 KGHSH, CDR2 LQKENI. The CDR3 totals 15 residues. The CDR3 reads CASSPTNGASYEQYF. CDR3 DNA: TGTGCCAGCTCACCAACAAACGGGGCCTCCTACGAGCAGTACTTC.

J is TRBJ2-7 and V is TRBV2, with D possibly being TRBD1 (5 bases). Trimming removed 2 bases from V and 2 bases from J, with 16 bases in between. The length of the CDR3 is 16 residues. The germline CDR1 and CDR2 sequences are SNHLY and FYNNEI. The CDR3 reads CASSEQGVGNPYEQYF. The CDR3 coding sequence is TGTGCCAGCAGTGAACAAGGGGTTGGGAACCCCTACGAGCAGTACTTC. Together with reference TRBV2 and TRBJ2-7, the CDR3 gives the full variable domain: EPEVTQTPSHQVTQMGQEVILRCVPISNHLYFYWYRQILGQKVEFLVSFYNNEISEKSEIFDDQFSVERPDGSNFTLKIRSTKLEDSAMYFCASSEQGVGNPYEQYFGPGTRLTVT.

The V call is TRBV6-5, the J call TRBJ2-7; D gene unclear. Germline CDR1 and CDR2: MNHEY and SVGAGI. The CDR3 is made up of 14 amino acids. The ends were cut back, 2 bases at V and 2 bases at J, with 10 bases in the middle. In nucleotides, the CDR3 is TGTGCCAGCAGTTACGAACGTGGGACCTACGAGCAGTACTTC. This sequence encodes CASSYERGTYEQYF.

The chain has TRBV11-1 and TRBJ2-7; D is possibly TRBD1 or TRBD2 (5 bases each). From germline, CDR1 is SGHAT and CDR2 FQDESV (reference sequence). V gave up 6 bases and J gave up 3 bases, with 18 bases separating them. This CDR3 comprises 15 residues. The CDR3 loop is CASRRDRNVHYEQYF. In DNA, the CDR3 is TGTGCCAGCAGGAGGGACCGAAATGTGCACTACGAGCAGTACTTC.

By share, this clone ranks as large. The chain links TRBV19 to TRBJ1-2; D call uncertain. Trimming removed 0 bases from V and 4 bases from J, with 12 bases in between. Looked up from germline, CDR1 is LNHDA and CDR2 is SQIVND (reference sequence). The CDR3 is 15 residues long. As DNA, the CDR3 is TGTGCCAGTAGTATAGATCGTCCAGCCCTCTATGGCTACACCTTC. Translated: CASSIDRPALYGYTF.

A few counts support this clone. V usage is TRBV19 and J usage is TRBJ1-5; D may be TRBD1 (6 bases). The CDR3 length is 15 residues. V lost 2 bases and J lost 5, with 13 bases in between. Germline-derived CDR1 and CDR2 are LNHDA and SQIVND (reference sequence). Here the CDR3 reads CASSITLGAYQPQHF. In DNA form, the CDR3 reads TGTGCCAGTAGTATAACGTTGGGGGCATATCAGCCCCAGCATTTT.

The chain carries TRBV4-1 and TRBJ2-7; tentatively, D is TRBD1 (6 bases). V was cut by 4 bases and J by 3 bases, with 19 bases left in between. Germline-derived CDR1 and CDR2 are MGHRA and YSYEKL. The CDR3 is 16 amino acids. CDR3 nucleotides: TGCGCCAGCAGCCTCGGGACAATGGGGCGGCACTACGAGCAGTACTTC. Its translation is CASSLGTMGRHYEQYF.

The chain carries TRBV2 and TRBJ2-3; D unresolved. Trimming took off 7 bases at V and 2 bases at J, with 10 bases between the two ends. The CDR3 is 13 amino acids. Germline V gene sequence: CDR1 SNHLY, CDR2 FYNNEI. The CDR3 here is CASNGRYTDTQYF. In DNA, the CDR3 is TGTGCCAGCAATGGACGGTACACAGATACGCAGTATTTT.

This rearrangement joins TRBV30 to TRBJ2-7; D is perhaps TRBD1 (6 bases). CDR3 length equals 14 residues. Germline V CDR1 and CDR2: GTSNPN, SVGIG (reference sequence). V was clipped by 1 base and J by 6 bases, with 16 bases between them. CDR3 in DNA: TGTGCCTGGAGTGGGGGGATAGGGGGAGCCGAGCAGTACTTC. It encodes CAWSGGIGGAEQYF.